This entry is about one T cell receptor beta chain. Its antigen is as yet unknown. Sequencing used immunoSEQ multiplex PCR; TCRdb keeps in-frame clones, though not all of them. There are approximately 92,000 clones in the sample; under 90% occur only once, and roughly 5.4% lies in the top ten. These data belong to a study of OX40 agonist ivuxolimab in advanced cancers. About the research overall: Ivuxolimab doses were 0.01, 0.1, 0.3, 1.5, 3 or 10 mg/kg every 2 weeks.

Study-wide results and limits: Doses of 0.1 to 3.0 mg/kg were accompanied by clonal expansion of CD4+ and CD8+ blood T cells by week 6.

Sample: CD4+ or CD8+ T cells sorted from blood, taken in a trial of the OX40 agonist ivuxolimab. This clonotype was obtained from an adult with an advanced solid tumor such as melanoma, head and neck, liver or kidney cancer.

As DNA, the CDR3 is TGCGCCAGCAGCCAAGAAGGGGCGGGGCGTGAGCAGTTCTTC. Protein: CASSQEGAGREQFF. The J gene is TRBJ2-1, the V gene TRBV4-1; weak D call: TRBD2 (6 bases). Germline-derived CDR1 and CDR2 are MGHRA and YSYEKL. V lost 0 bases and J 9 bases, leaving 12 bases between the germline ends. The CDR3 has 14 amino acids.